The 32 T cell receptor beta chains below all came from one sample that was sequenced in a study of blood T cell repertoires in COVID-19. Generated by immunoSEQ multiplex PCR, the TCRdb table keeps only in-frame clones and is missing some. The sample has roughly 150,000 clones; 60% to 80% are singletons. The sample taken for sequencing was peripheral blood. Receptor source: a man aged 45 to 65 with active or convalescent COVID-19.

In its sample, this clone was seen once. V is TRBV27 and J is TRBJ2-1; TRBD2 agrees at 7 bases. CDR1 is MNHEY, CDR2 SMNVEV, per germline (reference sequence). With 2 bases clipped from V and 2 bases from J, the junction kept 3 bases outside the gene matches. This CDR3 is built from 15 residues. The CDR3, as DNA: TGTGCCAGCAGTTTAGCGGGGGTACCCTACAATGAGCAGTTCTTC. Protein sequence: CASSLAGVPYNEQFF.

This chain uses TRBV5-1 with TRBJ2-7, with 10 nucleotides matching TRBD2. The length of the CDR3 is 15 residues. CDR1 is SGHRS, CDR2 YFSETQ, per germline. V gave up 1 base and J gave up 7 bases; unmatched junction bases: 8. In nucleotides, the CDR3 is TGCGCCAGCAGCTTGTCCTTAGCGGGAGGAGGGGAGCAGTACTTC. Amino acids: CASSLSLAGGGEQYF.

This clone was found a few times. The chain carries TRBV15 and TRBJ2-4, with no clear D. CDR3 length: 17 amino acids. Trimming pared 0 bases from V and 2 bases from J, leaving 14 bases between. The germline V gene encodes CDR1 LNHNV and CDR2 YYDKDF (reference sequence). The CDR3 here is CATSRDPPSLTKNIQYF. The DNA for the CDR3 is TGTGCCACCAGCAGAGATCCCCCCTCACTTACCAAAAACATTCAGTACTTC.

This clone turned up a few times. This chain links TRBV29-1 with TRBJ2-1; weak D call: TRBD2 (6 bases). Germline values: CDR1 SQVTM, CDR2 ANQGSEA. The CDR3 sequence is 13 residues long. V lost 7 bases to trimming and J lost 10 bases, with 20 bases between them. The chain's CDR3 is CSAAGPSVGEQFF. The DNA of the CDR3 is TGCAGCGCCGCGGGACCCTCAGTAGGGGAGCAGTTCTTC.

DNA of the CDR3: TGTGCCAGCAGACCGACAGGGCTGCGGGAGCAGTTCTTC. Its translation is CASRPTGLREQFF. This rearrangement joins TRBV6-5 to TRBJ2-1; TRBD1 matches 7 bases. The length of the CDR3 is 13 residues. J was trimmed by 10 bases and V by 6 bases; bases with no gene match: 9. CDR1 and CDR2 from the germline V gene are MNHEY and SVGAGI.

The chain links TRBV3-1 (or the pseudogene TRBV3-2) to TRBJ2-3, with 12 bases aligning to TRBD1. With V trimmed by 11 bases and J by 4 bases, 10 bases remained unmatched. The CDR3 is made up of 15 amino acids. Looked up from germline, CDR1 is LGHDT and CDR2 is YNNKEL (reference sequence). CDR3 sequence (DNA): TGTGCCTCCAATCCGGGACAGGGGGCCGCAGATACGCAGTATTTT. Translation: CASNPGQGAADTQYF.

The chain carries TRBV4-1 and TRBJ2-7; the match to TRBD2 covers 8 bases. With V trimmed by 0 bases and J by 3 bases, 7 bases remained unmatched. Germline CDR1 reads MGHRA; CDR2 reads YSYEKL. This CDR3 region has 16 residues. For the CDR3, the DNA is TGCGCCAGCAGCCAAGAATGGGAGCGGGGGATCTACGAGCAGTACTTC. Encoded protein: CASSQEWERGIYEQYF.

The chain carries TRBV4-2 and TRBJ2-3; 8 bases match TRBD2. Trimming cost V 5 bases and J 0 bases; bases outside gene matches: 7. CDR1 and CDR2 from the germline V gene are LGHNA and YNFKEQ. This CDR3 has 16 residues. CDR3 sequence (DNA): TGTGCCAGCAGCTACCGGGGGGGGACTAGCACAGATACGCAGTATTTT. As protein: CASSYRGGTSTDTQYF.

The chain recombines TRBV21-1 with TRBJ2-3; TRBD2, the D gene given by the table, was not confirmed from the DNA. TRBV21-1 represents a pseudogene. This CDR3 has 16 residues. The CDR3 coding sequence is TGTGCCAGCAGCAAAGGAGCTAGCGGGCGCACAGATACGCAGTATTTT. Translated, it gives CASSKGASGRTDTQYF.

This clone was seen just once. V usage is TRBV18 and J usage is TRBJ1-1; D not resolved. CDR1 KGHSH and CDR2 LQKENI come from the germline V gene. The CDR3 spans 15 residues. Trimming left V 4 bases short and J 8 bases short, with 20 bases between. As DNA, the CDR3 is TGTGCCAGCTCACGTACCACTGATAGCTGGGTAGAAGCTTTCTTT. It codes for CASSRTTDSWVEAFF. The full variable domain, with the rest looked up from reference TRBV18 and TRBJ1-1, is NAGVMQNPRHLVRRRGQEARLRCSPMKGHSHVYWYRQLPEEGLKFMVYLQKENIIDESGMPKERFSAEFPKEGPSILRIQQVVRGDSAAYFCASSRTTDSWVEAFFGQGTRLTVV.

This sequence joins TRBV7-2 and TRBJ2-5; D perhaps matches TRBD1 (5 bases). The CDR3 runs 15 residues. CDR1 is SGHTA and CDR2 is FQGNSA in the germline V gene. V was pared by 5 bases and J by 3 bases, with 16 bases between. The DNA of the CDR3 is TGTGCCAGCAGCCTACCCGGGTCAGGGAAAGAGACCCAGTACTTC. It is translated as CASSLPGSGKETQYF.

DNA of the CDR3: TGTGCCAGCAGTCCGTTGGGGGGTGTGAATAATTCACCCCTCCACTTT. It encodes CASSPLGGVNNSPLHF. The J gene is TRBJ1-6, the V gene TRBV11-2; tentatively, D is TRBD1 (5 bases). CDR1 is SGHAT and CDR2 is FQNNGV in the germline V gene. CDR3 size: 16 residues. V lost 6 bases and J 5 bases, leaving 17 bases between the germline ends.

This clone was seen a single time. The chain uses TRBV19 and TRBJ2-3; 7 bases map to TRBD2. This CDR3 region has 16 residues. In germline, CDR1 is LNHDA, CDR2 SQIVND (reference sequence). V dropped 5 bases and J dropped 0; count of bases not matched to a gene: 8. The CDR3 spells CASSLPSGPSTDTQYF. The CDR3 nucleotides are TGTGCCAGTAGTCTCCCTAGCGGCCCTAGCACAGATACGCAGTATTTT.

The chain carries TRBV2 and TRBJ2-1; 10 nucleotides match TRBD2. Germline CDR1 is SNHLY and CDR2 is FYNNEI. The CDR3 length is 16 residues. The V gene end was trimmed by 5 bases and the J gene end by 3 bases; junction bases not matched to a gene: 7. Here the CDR3 DNA reads TGTGCCAGCAGTTACGGGAGCGGGAGGGTCTACAATGAGCAGTTCTTC. Protein: CASSYGSGRVYNEQFF.

The chain links TRBV7-8 to TRBJ2-1; 10 bases line up with TRBD2. Losses at the gene ends were 2 bases for V and 8 bases for J; bases not matched to a gene: 3. The CDR3 consists of 14 residues. Germline V lookup: CDR1 SGHVS, CDR2 FQNEAQ. The CDR3 protein is CASSLRLAGDEQFF. The CDR3 bases are TGTGCCAGCAGCTTAAGGCTAGCGGGAGATGAGCAGTTCTTC.

The CDR3 reads CASSFDSQPQHF. In nucleotides, the CDR3 is TGTGCCAGCAGCTTCGACAGTCAGCCCCAGCATTTT. V and J are TRBV7-9 and TRBJ1-5; D may be TRBD1 (5 bases). CDR1 SEHNR and CDR2 FQNEAQ come from the germline V gene (reference sequence). V lost 3 bases and J lost 6, with 6 bases in between. The CDR3 length is 12 residues.

Ten or more counts support this clone. The rearrangement uses TRBV27 and TRBJ1-2; TRBD1 matches at 7 bases. V lost 2 bases and J lost 6; bases outside the gene matches: 3. The CDR3 totals 13 residues. The germline V gene has CDR1 MNHEY and CDR2 SMNVEV (reference sequence). This chain's CDR3 is CASSLGRGDGYTF. In DNA, the CDR3 is TGTGCCAGCAGTTTAGGCAGGGGGGATGGCTACACCTTC.

This clone was counted a single time. The chain employs TRBV6-5 and TRBJ1-2, with 7 bases that match TRBD1. Germline trimming cut 5 bases from V and 6 bases from J; bases unmatched to any gene: 12. CDR1 MNHEY and CDR2 SVGAGI come from the germline V gene. The CDR3 contains 15 residues. The CDR3 bases are TGTGCCAGCAGTCGCGCCTCGACAGGGCTTCATGGCTACACCTTC. It specifies CASSRASTGLHGYTF.

This chain uses TRBV7-6 with TRBJ2-1; TRBD2 matches at 12 bases. After removal of 0 bases from V and 4 bases from J, the junction contained 7 bases not matched to a gene. The germline CDR1 and CDR2 sequences are SGHVS and FNYEAQ. CDR3 size: 18 residues. CDR3 nucleotides: TGTGCCAGCAGCTTAGCGCTAGCGGGAGGGTCTCCTTACAATGAGCAGTTCTTC. This encodes CASSLALAGGSPYNEQFF.

The V and J genes are TRBV6-5 and TRBJ1-6; D uncertain. The CDR3 consists of 13 residues. V lost 7 bases to trimming and J lost 7 bases, with 11 bases between them. Germline values: CDR1 MNHEY, CDR2 SVGAGI. The chain's CDR3 is CASMPRGNSPLHF. CDR3 DNA: TGTGCCAGCATGCCCCGCGGGAATTCACCCCTCCACTTT.

This rearrangement joins TRBV30 to TRBJ2-1; D call uncertain. CDR1 and CDR2 from the germline V gene are GTSNPN and SVGIG (reference sequence). V lost 0 bases and J 4 bases, leaving 7 bases between the germline ends. The length of the CDR3 is 13 residues. The CDR3 nucleotides are TGTGCCTGGAGTGTACAACAGTACAATGAGCAGTTCTTC. Protein product: CAWSVQQYNEQFF. The variable domain in full, with the rest retrieved from reference TRBV30 and TRBJ2-1, is SQTIHQWPATLVQPVGSPLSLECTVEGTSNPNLYWYRQAAGRGLQLLFYSVGIGQISSEVPQNLSASRPQDRQFILSSKKLLLSDSGFYLCAWSVQQYNEQFFGPGTRLTVL.

This clone was recorded a few times. This sequence joins TRBV6-5 and TRBJ2-1, with 9 bases identical to TRBD1. In germline, CDR1 is MNHEY, CDR2 SVGAGI. The CDR3 loop spans 16 amino acids. The J segment lost 4 bases and the V segment lost 0 bases, leaving 4 bases of the junction unmatched. The CDR3 bases are TGTGCCAGCAGTTACTCGAACAGGGGGCCTTACAATGAGCAGTTCTTC. This encodes CASSYSNRGPYNEQFF.

CDR3 nucleotide sequence: TGTGCCAGCGAATCCGACAGATACAATGAGCAGTTCTTC. Its protein is CASESDRYNEQFF. The chain recombines TRBV2 with TRBJ2-1, with a weak D call TRBD1 (5 bases). V lost 8 bases and J 4 bases, leaving 12 bases between the germline ends. CDR1 SNHLY and CDR2 FYNNEI come from the germline V gene. CDR3 length: 13 residues. Full variable domain (rest looked up from reference TRBV2 and TRBJ2-1): EPEVTQTPSHQVTQMGQEVILRCVPISNHLYFYWYRQILGQKVEFLVSFYNNEISEKSEIFDDQFSVERPDGSNFTLKIRSTKLEDSAMYFCASESDRYNEQFFGPGTRLTVL.

The chain couples TRBV7-9 to TRBJ1-2; 9 bases match TRBD1. The CDR3 totals 13 residues. Per the germline V gene, CDR1 is SEHNR and CDR2 is FQNEAQ (reference sequence). The J segment lost 8 bases and the V segment lost 3 bases, leaving 4 bases of the junction unmatched. CDR3 in DNA: TGTGCCAGCAGCTTGGGACAGGGCTGGGGCTACACCTTC. Residues: CASSLGQGWGYTF.

The V and J genes are TRBV27 and TRBJ1-5, with TRBD1 matching over 9 bases. Germline values: CDR1 MNHEY, CDR2 SMNVEV (reference sequence). V was clipped by 2 bases and J by 2 bases; unmatched bases: 7. This CDR3 is 17 amino acids long. CDR3 DNA sequence: TGTGCCAGCAGTTTACTGGGACAGGGAGATGGCAATCAGCCCCAGCATTTT. The encoded protein is CASSLLGQGDGNQPQHF.

The chain is built from TRBV6-5 and TRBJ1-2, with TRBD1 as a possible D gene (5 bases). From germline, CDR1 is MNHEY and CDR2 SVGAGI. This CDR3 spans 13 amino acids. Trimming pared 6 bases from V and 6 bases from J, leaving 14 bases between. Here the CDR3 reads CASRPYGGDGYTF. In nucleotides, the CDR3 is TGTGCCAGCAGGCCCTACGGGGGTGATGGCTACACCTTC.

The rearrangement joins TRBV2 to TRBJ2-1; D possibly corresponds to TRBD1 (5 bases). Germline V lookup: CDR1 SNHLY, CDR2 FYNNEI. The CDR3 is 15 residues long. V was trimmed by 2 bases and J by 1 base, leaving 9 bases between them. CDR3 sequence (DNA): TGTGCCAGCAGTGAACAGCCAGGGTCCTACAATGAGCAGTTCTTC. It specifies CASSEQPGSYNEQFF.

The chain uses TRBV28 and TRBJ2-5; D is undetermined. Germline V gives CDR1 MDHEN, CDR2 SYDVKM. This CDR3 region has 14 residues. V lost 5 bases and J 1 base, leaving 11 bases between the germline ends. CDR3 DNA: TGTGCCAGCAGTCCCGACAAATTCCAAGAGACCCAGTACTTC. Protein: CASSPDKFQETQYF.

The rearrangement joins TRBV3-1 (or the pseudogene TRBV3-2) to TRBJ2-6, with D possibly being TRBD1 (6 bases). CDR1 and CDR2 (germline): LGHDT, YNNKEL (reference sequence). This CDR3 is 17 amino acids long. V was cut by 5 bases and J by 4 bases, with 18 bases left in between. The chain's CDR3 is CASSAGTLPLGANVLTF. CDR3 nucleotide sequence: TGTGCCAGCAGCGCCGGGACACTACCTCTGGGGGCCAACGTCCTGACTTTC.

There are a few counts of this clone. V usage is TRBV30 and J usage is TRBJ1-5, with D perhaps matching TRBD1 (5 bases). Trimming shortened V by 4 bases and J by 7 bases, and 14 bases separated the two germline ends. Germline CDR1 GTSNPN, CDR2 SVGIG (reference sequence). This CDR3 spans 13 amino acids. In DNA form, the CDR3 reads TGTGCCTGGACCTCGGACACCGCGCAGCCCCAGCATTTT. Translating it yields CAWTSDTAQPQHF.

This clone appeared a few times. The chain links TRBV5-6 to TRBJ1-1; D remains ambiguous. The germline V gene encodes CDR1 SGHDT and CDR2 YYEEEE. V was trimmed by 4 bases and J by 3 bases, leaving 13 bases between them. This CDR3 contains 14 residues. DNA for the CDR3: TGTGCCAGCAGCCTTGGAGGGTTTCACACTGAAGCTTTCTTT. Translation: CASSLGGFHTEAFF.

This clone was seen once. The chain uses TRBV28 and TRBJ2-3, with 7 bases aligning to TRBD2. The CDR3 spans 17 residues. Germline lookup yields CDR1 MDHEN and CDR2 SYDVKM. V gave up 2 bases and J gave up 3 bases; unmatched junction bases: 11. The CDR3 coding sequence is TGTGCCAGCAGTTTAGTAAGAGCGGGACCAGGGACAGATACGCAGTATTTT. Encoded protein: CASSLVRAGPGTDTQYF.